This paragraph covers one T cell receptor beta chain sequence. One end of the junction fails to match germline, which may point to a read error. This entry is derived from a study of T cell changes during pregnancy in multiple sclerosis. Clones were sequenced by immunoSEQ multiplex PCR, and TCRdb holds only the in-frame ones, with some missing. The data contain around 96,000 clones, around 93% of them seen just once; the ten biggest clones take up about 4.5%. Germline V lookup: CDR1 SGHRS, CDR2 YFSETQ. The CDR3 has 14 residues. J is TRBJ2-3 and V is TRBV5-1; D gene uncertain. This clonotype originated in a female donor with multiple sclerosis, enrolled in a pregnancy study. The sequenced sample was peripheral blood, obtained in the first trimester of pregnancy. The CDR3 spells CASSLSRLADTRYF. CDR3 coding DNA: TGCGCCAGCAGCCTCAGTCGTTTAGCAGATACGCGGTATTTT.